The 18 T cell receptor beta chains listed next were all sequenced from one sample in a study of T cells after posttransplantation cyclophosphamide. Treatment was busulfan-fludarabine conditioning, a marrow graft, and cyclophosphamide on days +3 and +4. Profiled with immunoSEQ multiplex PCR; TCRdb holds only in-frame clones, not every one. The sample lists tens of thousands of clones; 86% were seen once. The sample in question was PBMCs, obtained after allogeneic stem cell transplant with posttransplant cyclophosphamide. The receptor source for this set is a female patient in her 30s who received an allogeneic stem cell transplant from an unrelated donor, was CMV-positive, and had no GVHD. Some T cells may be provided by the graft donor.

V is TRBV14 and J is TRBJ1-6; maybe TRBD1 (5 bases). CDR1 and CDR2 (germline): SGHDN, FVKESK. The V gene lost 5 bases and the J gene lost 7 bases, with 18 bases spanning the gap. The CDR3 loop spans 16 amino acids. This CDR3 is CASSSQGQGRNSPLHF. CDR3 in DNA: TGTGCCAGCAGCAGCCAAGGGCAGGGTCGAAATTCACCCCTCCACTTT.

This chain connects TRBV13 to TRBJ2-3; 9 positions agree with TRBD1. Germline V gene sequence: CDR1 PRHDT, CDR2 FYEKMQ (reference sequence). This CDR3 spans 17 amino acids. Germline trimming cut 2 bases from V and 2 bases from J; bases unmatched to any gene: 8. The CDR3 reads CASSLREGDRATDTQYF. The CDR3 DNA is TGTGCCAGCAGCTTAAGGGAGGGGGACAGGGCCACAGATACGCAGTATTTT. Full variable domain (missing parts from reference TRBV13 and TRBJ2-3): AAGVIQSPRHLIKEKRETATLKCYPIPRHDTVYWYQQGPGQDPQFLISFYEKMQSDKGSIPDRFSAQQFSDYHSELNMSSLELGDSALYFCASSLREGDRATDTQYFGPGTRLTVL.

This chain connects TRBV5-5 to TRBJ1-1; no firm D call. The germline V gene has CDR1 SGHKS and CDR2 YYEKEE (reference sequence). CDR3 length equals 11 residues. The V gene lost 4 bases and the J gene lost 3 bases, with 4 bases spanning the gap. The CDR3 spells CASSDYTEAFF. The CDR3 DNA is TGTGCCAGCAGCGACTACACTGAAGCTTTCTTT.

The chain links TRBV15 to TRBJ1-6, with D unresolved. V was pared by 7 bases and J by 6 bases, with 10 bases between. This CDR3 contains 13 residues. CDR1 and CDR2 from the germline V gene are LNHNV and YYDKDF (reference sequence). The CDR3 DNA follows: TGTGCCACCAAGGACTTATTTAATTCACCCCTCCACTTT. It yields the protein CATKDLFNSPLHF.

The rearrangement joins TRBV7-2 to TRBJ2-5; possible D gene TRBD2, 6 bases. Germline V CDR1 and CDR2: SGHTA, FQGNSA. CDR3 length: 15 residues. The V end lost 1 base, the J end lost 6 bases, and 15 bases lay between the germline ends. The CDR3 loop is CASSLDGTVRQTQYF. The CDR3 region has the DNA TGTGCCAGCAGCTTAGACGGGACTGTTCGTCAGACCCAGTACTTC.

CDR3: CSLQDQAGEQYF. The CDR3 DNA reads as TGCAGCCTCCAAGATCAGGCGGGAGAGCAGTACTTC. The chain employs TRBV29-1 and TRBJ2-7; D might be TRBD2 (6 bases). Trimming removed 8 bases from V and 7 bases from J, with 18 bases in between. CDR3 length equals 12 residues. Germline CDR1 and CDR2: SQVTM and ANQGSEA.

The chain carries TRBV5-6 and TRBJ2-7; 7 nucleotides line up with TRBD1. Germline loops: CDR1 SGHDT, CDR2 YYEEEE. The CDR3 spans 16 residues. The V segment lost 2 bases and the J segment 6 bases; nucleotides outside the gene matches: 14. CDR3: CASSLRRQGGRGEQYF. CDR3 nucleotides: TGTGCCAGCAGCTTACGAAGACAGGGCGGTCGAGGCGAGCAGTACTTC.

The rearrangement joins TRBV28 to TRBJ1-5; unclear D gene. Germline V gene lookup returns CDR1 MDHEN and CDR2 SYDVKM. The CDR3 contains 16 residues. Trimming stripped 5 bases from V and 2 bases from J, with 16 bases between. As DNA, the CDR3 is TGTGCCAGCAGTCCCCAAACGCGGGCTGGCAATCAGCCCCAGCATTTT. It translates to CASSPQTRAGNQPQHF.

The chain has TRBV5-1 and TRBJ2-7, with 10 bases matching TRBD1. Losses at the gene ends were 4 bases for V and 3 bases for J; bases not matched to a gene: 7. This CDR3 contains 15 residues. The germline V gene encodes CDR1 SGHRS and CDR2 YFSETQ. The CDR3 protein is CASSLMGQGRYEQYF. CDR3 in DNA: TGCGCCAGCAGCCTCATGGGACAGGGGCGCTACGAGCAGTACTTC.

This chain links TRBV7-2 with TRBJ2-7, with a tentative D call TRBD2 (6 bases). Germline V gene sequence: CDR1 SGHTA, CDR2 FQGNSA. The CDR3 has 14 amino acids. Trimming took 3 bases from V and 2 from J, leaving 11 bases between them. CDR3 nucleotides: TGTGCCAGCAGCTTTAGCGGTTTAACCTACGAGCAGTACTTC. It specifies CASSFSGLTYEQYF. The variable domain in full, completed from reference TRBV7-2 and TRBJ2-7, reads GAGVSQSPSNKVTEKGKDVELRCDPISGHTALYWYRQSLGQGLEFLIYFQGNSAPDKSGLPSDRFSAERTGGSVSTLTIQRTQQEDSAVYLCASSFSGLTYEQYFGPGTRLTVT.

For this clone: The sample has other DNA sequences that encode this CDR3 too. The chain joins TRBV19 to TRBJ1-1; no firm D call. Trimming took 3 bases from V and 4 from J, leaving 6 bases between them. The CDR3 contains 12 residues. Per the germline V gene, CDR1 is LNHDA and CDR2 is SQIVND (reference sequence). The CDR3 DNA reads TGTGCCAGTAGTATCCGGGGCACTGAAGCTTTCTTT. It codes for CASSIRGTEAFF.

The chain has TRBV9 and TRBJ1-1, with D maybe TRBD1 (6 bases). Germline loops: CDR1 SGDLS, CDR2 YYNGEE. This CDR3 is built from 15 residues. Trimming took off 3 bases at V and 7 bases at J, with 19 bases between the two ends. The CDR3 region is CASSARDRPRGEAFF. DNA of the CDR3: TGTGCCAGCAGCGCCAGAGACAGGCCCAGGGGTGAAGCTTTCTTT.

This rearrangement joins TRBV7-9 to TRBJ1-2; D gene unclear. Germline assignment: CDR1 SEHNR and CDR2 FQNEAQ (reference sequence). CDR3 size: 14 residues. V gave up 5 bases and J gave up 4 bases, with 14 bases separating them. In nucleotides, the CDR3 is TGTGCCAGCAGCCATACCCGACTGGCCTATGGCTACACCTTC. Translation: CASSHTRLAYGYTF. Filled out from reference TRBV7-9 and TRBJ1-2, the complete variable domain reads DTGVSQNPRHKITKRGQNVTFRCDPISEHNRLYWYRQTLGQGPEFLTYFQNEAQLEKSRLLSDRFSAERPKGSFSTLEIQRTEQGDSAMYLCASSHTRLAYGYTFGSGTRLTVV.

This chain uses TRBV30 with TRBJ1-6; the match to TRBD1 covers 11 bases. The CDR3 loop spans 15 amino acids. In germline, CDR1 is GTSNPN, CDR2 SVGIG (reference sequence). The trim removed 5 bases at V and 5 bases at J, leaving 5 bases unmatched. CDR3 nucleotides: TGTGCCTGGTTCGGGGACAGGGGGAATAATTCACCCCTCCACTTT. Encoded protein: CAWFGDRGNNSPLHF.

The chain employs TRBV11-3 and TRBJ2-3; D remains ambiguous. Germline V gives CDR1 SGHNT, CDR2 YENEEA. The V and J ends lost 3 bases and 5 bases respectively, with 12 bases between them. This CDR3 has 14 amino acids. The CDR3 region is CASSFGGLRDTQYF. In nucleotides, the CDR3 is TGTGCCAGCAGCTTCGGCGGCCTTCGAGATACGCAGTATTTT.

The V gene is TRBV28, the J gene TRBJ2-1; 9 bases line up with TRBD2. This CDR3 has 15 amino acids. The V gene end was trimmed by 4 bases and the J gene end by 6 bases; junction bases not matched to a gene: 7. The germline V gene encodes CDR1 MDHEN and CDR2 SYDVKM. The CDR3 region is CASSSMLAGVNEQFF. The CDR3 DNA is TGTGCCAGCAGTTCGATGTTAGCGGGGGTCAATGAGCAGTTCTTC.

The chain couples TRBV27 to TRBJ2-5, with 9 nucleotides matching TRBD1. The tail of the sequence fits TRBJ2-7 better, so the J call may be wrong. The germline CDR1 and CDR2 sequences are MNHEY and SMNVEV (reference sequence). The CDR3 covers 15 residues. CDR3 sequence: CASSQPGQGNYEQYF. Here the CDR3 DNA reads TGTGCCAGCAGTCAACCGGGACAGGGTAATTACGAGCAGTACTTC.

The sample holds a few counts of this clone. This sequence joins TRBV21-1 and TRBJ1-3. TRBV21-1 is assigned pseudogene status. This CDR3 has 15 residues. The CDR3 region is CASSKASSTGNTIYF. The CDR3 DNA reads as TGTGCCAGCAGCAAAGCTTCGTCAACGGGGAACACCATATATTTT.